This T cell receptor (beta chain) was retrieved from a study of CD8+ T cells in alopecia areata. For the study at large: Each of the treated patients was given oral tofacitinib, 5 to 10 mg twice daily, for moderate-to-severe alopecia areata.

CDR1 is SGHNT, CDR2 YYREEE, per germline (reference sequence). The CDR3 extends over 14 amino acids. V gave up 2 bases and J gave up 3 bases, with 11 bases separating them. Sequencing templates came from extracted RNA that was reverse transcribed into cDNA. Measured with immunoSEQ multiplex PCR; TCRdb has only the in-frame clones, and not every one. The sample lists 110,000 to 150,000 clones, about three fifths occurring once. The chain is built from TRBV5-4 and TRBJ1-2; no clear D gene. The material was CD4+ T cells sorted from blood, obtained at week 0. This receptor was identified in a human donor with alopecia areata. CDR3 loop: CASSFMENYYGYTF. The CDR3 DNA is TGTGCCAGCAGCTTTATGGAAAACTACTATGGCTACACCTTC. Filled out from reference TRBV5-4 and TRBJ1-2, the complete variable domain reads ETGVTQSPTHLIKTRGQQVTLRCSSQSGHNTVSWYQQALGQGPQFIFQYYREEENGRGNFPPRFSGLQFPNYSSELNVNALELDDSALYLCASSFMENYYGYTFGSGTRLTVV.